This T cell receptor (beta chain) originates from a study of control samples from healthy donors and cancer patients (TCRdb year 2020). Remarks on this clone: Its specific antigen is unknown. No much larger clone exists at a distance of one base, and base qualities are not known.

The protocol used for the library was the immunoSEQ multiplex PCR assay. TCRdb mirrors the immuneACCESS table, restricted to in-frame sequences. Some clones are absent from its copies; in checked studies, under half trace to an unresolved V gene, and the reason for the others is unknown. A total of some 200,000 clones appear in this sample, roughly 91% of them only once. The ten largest clonotypes hold approximately 1.5% of the sample. V is pruned by 0 bases and J by 6 bases, leaving 3 bases of the junction without a gene match. CDR1 and CDR2, per the germline V gene, are MNHEY and SVGAGI. Taken from cysteine to phenylalanine, the CDR3 has 15 residues. Only the CDR3 region is kept as DNA, spanning 45 bases read in frame from base 1.

The TCR comes from a woman in her twenties or thirties in good health. Sequenced material: blood. The V gene is TRBV6-5 and the J gene is TRBJ2-1; TRBD2 aligns with 9 central bases. Read as DNA, the sequence is TGTGCCAGCAGTTACTCTAGCGGGAGTCCCAATGAGCAGTTCTTC. Its protein reads: CASSYSSGSPNEQFF.